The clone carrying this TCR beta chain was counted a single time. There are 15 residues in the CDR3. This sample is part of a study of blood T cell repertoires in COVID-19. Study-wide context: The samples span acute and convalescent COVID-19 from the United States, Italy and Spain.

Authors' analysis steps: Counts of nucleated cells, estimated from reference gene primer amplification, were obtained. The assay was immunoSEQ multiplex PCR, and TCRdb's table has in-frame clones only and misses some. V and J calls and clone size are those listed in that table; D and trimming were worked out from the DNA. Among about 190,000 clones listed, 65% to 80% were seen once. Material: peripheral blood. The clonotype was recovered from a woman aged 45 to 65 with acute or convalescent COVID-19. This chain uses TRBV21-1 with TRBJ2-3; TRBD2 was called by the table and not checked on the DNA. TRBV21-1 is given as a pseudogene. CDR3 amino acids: CASRPPSARTDTQYF. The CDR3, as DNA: TGTGCCAGCAGGCCCCCAAGCGCCCGCACAGATACGCAGTATTTT.